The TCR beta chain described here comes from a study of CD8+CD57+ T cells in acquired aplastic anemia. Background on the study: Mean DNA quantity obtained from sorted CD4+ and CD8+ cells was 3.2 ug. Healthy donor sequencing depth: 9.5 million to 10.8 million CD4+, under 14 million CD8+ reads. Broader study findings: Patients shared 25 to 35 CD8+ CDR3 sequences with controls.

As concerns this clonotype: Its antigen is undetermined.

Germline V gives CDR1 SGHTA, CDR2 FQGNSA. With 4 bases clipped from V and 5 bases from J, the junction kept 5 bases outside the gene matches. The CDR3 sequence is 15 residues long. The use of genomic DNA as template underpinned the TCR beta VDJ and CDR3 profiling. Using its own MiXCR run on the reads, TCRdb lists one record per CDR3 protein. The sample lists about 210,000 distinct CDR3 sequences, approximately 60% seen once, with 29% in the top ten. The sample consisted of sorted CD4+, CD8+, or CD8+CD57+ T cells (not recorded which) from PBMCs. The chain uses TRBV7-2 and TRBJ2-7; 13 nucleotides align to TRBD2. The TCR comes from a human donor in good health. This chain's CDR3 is CASSSGTSGAHEQYF. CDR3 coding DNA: TGTGCCAGCAGCTCAGGGACTAGCGGGGCCCACGAGCAGTACTTC.